This T cell receptor (beta chain) was sequenced for a study of cytomegalovirus exposure and HLA in healthy donors. Study in general: Around 80 million unique TCR sequences came from HLA-typed donors in an early release.

Study-level results: In a later analysis, across HLA loci, associated TCR counts were highest for DRB1, lowest for HLA-C. Beyond CMV serostatus, there was no information to go on about immune exposure.

In regard to this clone: The antigen remains undetermined.

Germline V gene sequence: CDR1 SGHKS, CDR2 YYEKEE (reference sequence). The CDR3 contains 16 residues. Deletions cut 0 bases from V and 8 bases from J, with 20 bases between. Use of 60 Vbeta and 13 Jbeta primers characterized the PCR. This table comes from immunoSEQ multiplex PCR, and its TCRdb copy is limited to in-frame clones, with some not included. The repertoire includes 90,000 or so clones, around 70% of them detected once, and about 15% sits in the top ten. The sample taken for sequencing was PBMCs. The gene calls are TRBV5-5 and TRBJ1-2, with a tentative D call TRBD1 (6 bases). The TCR was taken from a woman aged 45-59 years in good health and CMV-seropositive. Here the CDR3 reads CASSLDGSQGRGGYTF. CDR3 DNA sequence: TGTGCCAGCAGCTTGGATGGTTCCCAGGGGAGAGGAGGCTACACCTTC.